These T cell receptor beta chains were read from a single sample in a study of shared clonotypes between healthy human individuals. The table came from immunoSEQ multiplex PCR; TCRdb's copy has only in-frame clones and leaves some out. Of about 2.4 million clones listed, 93% are singletons. Sequences were obtained from naive CD4+ T cells from PBMCs. All receptors come from a man between 18 and 35 years old in good health. Some clones in this sample may be carry-over from other donors' samples. CDR3s include the opening cysteine and the closing phenylalanine or tryptophan.

CDR3 protein: CASSRTSGKETQYF; V gene: TRBV5-1
CDR3 protein: CASSFRTGDEQYF; V gene: TRBV5-1
CDR3 protein: CASSEGLAGGMDTQYF; V gene: TRBV2
CDR3 protein: CSATGAYEQYF; V gene: TRBV29-1
CDR3 protein: CASSLVAASSYNEQFF; V gene: TRBV18
CDR3 protein: CASSEASTVYGYTF; V gene: TRBV6-1
CDR3 protein: CASGLDRGRSGANVLTF; V gene: TRBV12-5
CDR3 protein: CASSPGQGRGNIQYF; V gene: TRBV7-3
CDR3 protein: CASSEVYRHTGELFF; V gene: TRBV6-4
CDR3 protein: CASSDLRYNEQFF; V gene: TRBV5-1